The present T cell receptor beta chain was sequenced within a study of T cell repertoires in cytomegalovirus infection. On the study more broadly: It was recently identified HLA-C-restricted and well-studied HLA-B-restricted CMV epitopes that the study used. Indications came from public TCR beta signatures; they pointed to CMV infection and to a matching HLA type.

This clonotype showed up many times. Its specificity is not known. The CDR3 extends over 15 amino acids. V lost 4 bases, J lost 1 base, and 11 bases lay in between. Germline loops: CDR1 SGHVT, CDR2 SQSDAQ. MiXCR was run by TCRdb on the reads, yielding one entry per CDR3 protein. The sample holds about 310,000 distinct CDR3 sequences, just under 25% seen once. Notes on the study in general: The ex vivo response was dominated by HLA-C-restricted CMV-specific TCR beta clonotypes. Carriers of CMV and the relevant HLA type were discriminated by public TCR beta frequency.

The specimen comprised cultured PBMCs, sampled from culture after CMV antigen stimulation. The gene calls are TRBV7-4 and TRBJ1-5; no reliable D call. The clonotype originates from a human donor in good health (CMV status not recorded). Some clones in this sample may be carry-over from other donors' samples. CDR3 sequence reads: CASSWVWQSNQPQHF. In DNA form, the CDR3 reads TGTGCCAGCAGCTGGGTTTGGCAGAGCAATCAGCCCCAGCATTTT.